Shown below are 3 T cell receptor beta chains from a single sample sequenced in a study of cytomegalovirus exposure and HLA in healthy donors. With 60 Vbeta and 13 Jbeta primers, the PCR was carried out. Produced via immunoSEQ multiplex PCR; TCRdb's table is partial and in-frame only. This sample has roughly 80,000 clones, with around three quarters found just once. Sequencing input: PBMCs. Receptors were obtained from a man between 35 and 55 years old in good health and CMV-seronegative.

V is TRBV9 and J is TRBJ1-5; 9 bases line up with TRBD1. The V gene's germline CDR1 is SGDLS and CDR2 YYNGEE. The CDR3 has 13 amino acids. Trimming cost V 7 bases and J 5 bases; bases outside gene matches: 4. The CDR3 reads CASGRQGDQPQHF. The CDR3 region has the DNA TGTGCCAGCGGGCGACAGGGGGATCAGCCCCAGCATTTT.

The rearrangement joins TRBV5-1 to TRBJ1-4; 7 bases are shared with TRBD1. Trimming cost V 0 bases and J 6 bases; bases outside gene matches: 2. The CDR3 spans 14 residues. Germline CDR1 and CDR2: SGHRS and YFSETQ. CDR3 amino acids: CASSLGTGDEKLFF. For the CDR3, the DNA is TGCGCCAGCAGCTTGGGGACAGGAGATGAAAAACTGTTTTTT.

This rearrangement joins TRBV6-1 to TRBJ1-1; tentatively, D is TRBD1 (5 bases). Between the trimmed V and J ends, which lost 3 bases and 6 bases, there was a span of 17 bases. Germline V gives CDR1 MNHNS, CDR2 SASEGT. The CDR3 has 15 amino acids. In DNA, the CDR3 is TGTGCCAGCAGTGAGAACCCAGGGAACGGCGCTGAAGCTTTCTTT. Amino acids: CASSENPGNGAEAFF.